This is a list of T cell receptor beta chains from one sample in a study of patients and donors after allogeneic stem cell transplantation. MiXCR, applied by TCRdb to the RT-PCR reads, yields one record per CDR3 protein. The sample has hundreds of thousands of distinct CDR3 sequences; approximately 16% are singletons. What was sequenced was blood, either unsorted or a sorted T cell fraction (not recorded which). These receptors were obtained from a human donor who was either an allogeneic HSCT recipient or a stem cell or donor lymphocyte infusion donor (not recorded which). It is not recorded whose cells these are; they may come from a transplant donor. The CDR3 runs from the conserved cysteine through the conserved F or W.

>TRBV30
CAWSFSRQGRKLFF
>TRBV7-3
CASSPSSGATGELFF
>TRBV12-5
CASGPGINYGYTF
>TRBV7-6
CASSLNRMNTGELFF
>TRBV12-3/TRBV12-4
CASTSGEPGANVLTF
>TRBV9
CASTAGVPSYNEQFF
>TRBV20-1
CSARDLQGATYNSPLHF
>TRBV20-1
CSARDGSGGRNEQFF
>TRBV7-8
CASSLYRGQGEATNEKLFF
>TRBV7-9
CASSLELAGYEQYF
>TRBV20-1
CSATGLAGGTGGTQYF
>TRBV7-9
CASSHRDRVWEQFF
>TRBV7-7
CASSFNRGGQETQYF
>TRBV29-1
CSVNSGNQETQYF
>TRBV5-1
CASSWTGALRDTQYF